One sample yielded the 7 T cell receptor beta chains listed below, sequenced in a study of beta chain features in type 1 diabetes. Study-wide points: There was a moderate but significant shortening of TCRB CDR3s in all four CD4+ subsets of Type 1 diabetes patients.

Of the isolated RNA, all was reverse transcribed, and so the sequenced material was expressed TCRB transcripts. Produced via immunoSEQ multiplex PCR; TCRdb's table is partial and in-frame only. This table holds about 270,000 clones, about 13% found once. Their cognate antigens are unknown. Material for sequencing was naive CD4+ T cells from blood. These receptors came from a man aged 25 to 45 with type 1 diabetes.

The chain recombines TRBV7-9 with TRBJ1-1; D is unresolved. The V gene lost 4 bases and the J gene lost 1 base, with 10 bases spanning the gap. Germline V CDR1 and CDR2: SEHNR, FQNEAQ (reference sequence). CDR3 size: 14 residues. This chain's CDR3 is CASSSFTANTEAFF. CDR3 nucleotides: TGTGCCAGCAGCTCATTTACAGCGAACACTGAAGCTTTCTTT.

This clone was seen only a few times. This sequence joins TRBV7-3 and TRBJ2-1, with 11 bases identical to TRBD2. The J segment lost 9 bases and the V segment lost 4 bases, leaving 8 bases of the junction unmatched. The germline V gene encodes CDR1 SGHTA and CDR2 FQGTGA. The CDR3 is made up of 15 amino acids. The DNA for the CDR3 is TGTGCCAGCAGCTCCCTAGCGGGAGGTTATGGTGAGCAGTTCTTC. Translated, it gives CASSSLAGGYGEQFF.

This clone was detected a few times. The chain couples TRBV7-9 to TRBJ2-1, with D possibly TRBD1 on 5 matching bases. CDR3 length: 17 residues. Deletions cut 5 bases from V and 6 bases from J, with 23 bases between. Germline CDR1 SEHNR, CDR2 FQNEAQ (reference sequence). The CDR3 protein is CASSDPPTEVIGNEQFF. The CDR3 nucleotides read TGTGCCAGCAGCGATCCCCCGACAGAGGTTATTGGCAATGAGCAGTTCTTC.

The J gene is TRBJ2-1, the V gene TRBV29-1; 7 nucleotides align to TRBD2. Germline CDR1 SQVTM, CDR2 ANQGSEA. V lost 4 bases to trimming and J lost 7 bases; unmatched junction nucleotides: 10. This CDR3 comprises 14 residues. The CDR3 sequence: CSVVGTNLLNEQFF. The CDR3 DNA sequence: TGCAGCGTTGTAGGGACTAATCTTCTGAATGAGCAGTTCTTC.

In this sample, this clone turned up a few times. The CDR3 reads CASSLLGGGYEQYF. Written as DNA, the CDR3 is TGTGCCAGCAGTTTATTAGGGGGCGGCTACGAGCAGTACTTC. The V gene is TRBV28, the J gene TRBJ2-7, with 7 nucleotides matching TRBD1. The germline V gene has CDR1 MDHEN and CDR2 SYDVKM. Trimming removed 1 base from V and 3 bases from J; junction bases left unmatched: 3. The CDR3 sequence is 14 residues long. The variable domain in full, with the rest retrieved from reference TRBV28 and TRBJ2-7, is DVKVTQSSRYLVKRTGEKVFLECVQDMDHENMFWYRQDPGLGLRLIYFSYDVKMKEKGDIPEGYSVSREKKERFSLILESASTNQTSMYLCASSLLGGGYEQYFGPGTRLTVT.

This sequence joins TRBV6-5 and TRBJ2-5, with D possibly TRBD1 on 6 matching bases. V lost 1 base and J lost 1, with 10 bases in between. The CDR3 sequence is 15 residues long. Germline V gene lookup returns CDR1 MNHEY and CDR2 SVGAGI. The CDR3: CASSYFTGFQETQYF. DNA of the CDR3: TGTGCCAGCAGTTACTTTACAGGGTTCCAAGAGACCCAGTACTTC.

This chain links TRBV28 with TRBJ2-5; possibly TRBD2 for D (6 bases). The germline CDR1 and CDR2 sequences are MDHEN and SYDVKM. This CDR3 spans 14 amino acids. V dropped 6 bases and J dropped 4 bases, with 15 bases sitting between them. For the CDR3, the DNA is TGTGCCAGCAGCAACCGGGGGATGGGAGAGACCCAGTACTTC. Its protein is CASSNRGMGETQYF. Combining the CDR3 with reference TRBV28 and TRBJ2-5 gives the whole variable domain DVKVTQSSRYLVKRTGEKVFLECVQDMDHENMFWYRQDPGLGLRLIYFSYDVKMKEKGDIPEGYSVSREKKERFSLILESASTNQTSMYLCASSNRGMGETQYFGPGTRLLVL.